Presented here are 8 T cell receptor beta chains from one specimen sequenced in a study of radiotherapy plus CTLA-4 blockade in lung cancer. Here immunoSEQ multiplex PCR was the method, and the copy in TCRdb shows in-frame clones only, minus some. The sample holds more than 30,000 clones, around 70% seen once. This sample comprised peripheral blood, obtained from a patient treated with radiotherapy plus ipilimumab. The receptors shown here come from a human donor with non-small cell lung cancer who had stable disease on radiotherapy plus ipilimumab.

To note about this clone: A clone one base away is much larger, so this may be a read error. J is TRBJ1-2 and V is TRBV2, with a weak D call TRBD1 (5 bases). This CDR3 region has 14 residues. The germline V and J ends were trimmed by 6 bases and 8 bases, with 19 bases remaining between them. Per germline, CDR1 SNHLY and CDR2 FYNNEI. The CDR3 spells CASRPGPGEGGYTF. As DNA, the CDR3 is TGTGCCAGCAGACCGGGCCCCGGGGAGGGGGGCTACACCTTC.

This clone was seen once. The same CDR3 is also encoded by other DNA sequences in this sample. The chain is built from TRBV10-3 and TRBJ1-2; no clear D. Germline CDR1 is ENHRY and CDR2 is SYGVKD. Trimming removed 3 bases at V and 7 bases at J, with 6 bases between. CDR3 length: 11 residues. CDR3 sequence (DNA): TGTGCCATCAGTGAAAAGGTTGGCTACACCTTC. This encodes CAISEKVGYTF.

The count of this clone is one. The gene calls are TRBV6-6 and TRBJ1-3; weak D call: TRBD1 (6 bases). The ends were cut back, 4 bases at V and 2 bases at J, with 12 bases in the middle. The germline CDR1 and CDR2 sequences are MNHNY and SVGAGI (reference sequence). The CDR3 consists of 15 residues. Here the CDR3 DNA reads TGTGCCAGCAGTTCAGGGGAATTGACTGGAAACACCATATATTTT. Translation gives CASSSGELTGNTIYF.

V gene TRBV11-3 combines with J gene TRBJ2-2; TRBD1 matches at 10 bases. The CDR3 is made up of 16 amino acids. Losses at the gene ends were 1 base for V and 5 bases for J; bases not matched to a gene: 4. Per the germline V gene, CDR1 is SGHNT and CDR2 is YENEEA. The CDR3 nucleotides read TGTGCCAGCAGCTTAGGACCGGGACAGGGGACCGGGGAGCTGTTTTTT. This encodes CASSLGPGQGTGELFF. Filled out from reference TRBV11-3 and TRBJ2-2, the complete variable domain reads EAGVVQSPRYKIIEKKQPVAFWCNPISGHNTLYWYLQNLGQGPELLIRYENEEAVDDSQLPKDRFSAERLKGVDSTLKIQPAELGDSAVYLCASSLGPGQGTGELFFGEGSRLTVL.

This clone was recorded once. The chain employs TRBV11-2 and TRBJ2-1, with 10 bases fitting TRBD2. The CDR3 covers 15 residues. V was pared by 7 bases and J by 8 bases, with 11 bases of the junction left unmatched. Germline CDR1 reads SGHAT; CDR2 reads FQNNGV. In DNA, the CDR3 is TGTGCCAGCACCCCACCGCCACTAGCGGGACATGAGCAGTTCTTC. Amino acids: CASTPPPLAGHEQFF.

The chain is built from TRBV12-5 and TRBJ2-1, with D perhaps matching TRBD1 (6 bases). Trimming took 8 bases from V and 1 from J, leaving 18 bases between them. Germline-derived CDR1 and CDR2 are LGHNT and FRNRAP. This CDR3 spans 16 amino acids. The CDR3 bases are TGTGCTAGTCTTAGGGGGATGACGGCATCCTACAATGAGCAGTTCTTC. It codes for CASLRGMTASYNEQFF.

The chain employs TRBV5-6 and TRBJ2-3; TRBD2 agrees at 7 bases. There are 16 residues in the CDR3. CDR1 and CDR2 from the germline V gene are SGHDT and YYEEEE. Trimming removed 0 bases from V and 2 bases from J; junction bases left unmatched: 6. CDR3 region: CASSLDLAGNTDTQYF. The CDR3 DNA is TGTGCCAGCAGCTTGGATTTAGCGGGTAACACAGATACGCAGTATTTT.

J is TRBJ1-1 and V is TRBV5-4; TRBD1 is a possible D gene (6 bases). Looked up from germline, CDR1 is SGHNT and CDR2 is YYREEE (reference sequence). The CDR3 runs to 13 residues. The germline V and J ends were trimmed by 5 bases and 5 bases, with 13 bases remaining between them. CDR3 sequence (DNA): TGTGCCAGCAGGAGGGGACAAAGAACTGAAGCTTTCTTT. This gives the protein CASRRGQRTEAFF.